This T cell receptor beta chain was identified during a study of blood T cell repertoires in COVID-19. In the study overall: Sites across the United States, Italy and Spain contributed samples from acute and convalescent COVID-19.

The repertoire was sequenced with immunoSEQ multiplex PCR; TCRdb's copy has only in-frame clones and lacks some. The table includes under 250,000 clones, 65% to 90% detected once. CDR1 is SEHNR, CDR2 FQNEAQ, per germline (reference sequence). V dropped 5 bases and J dropped 4; count of bases not matched to a gene: 8. The CDR3 covers 15 residues. This clone has more than one count but fewer than ten. The specimen was peripheral blood. The genes are TRBV7-9 and TRBJ2-7; 10 positions agree with TRBD2. The receptor was derived from a human donor in a cohort sampled during active COVID-19. CDR3: CASSPQLAGRYEQYF. The CDR3 nucleotides are TGTGCCAGCAGCCCTCAACTAGCGGGAAGATACGAGCAGTACTTC.